This T cell receptor (beta chain) was obtained from a study of T cell responses to AZD1222 COVID-19 vaccine. The table came from immunoSEQ multiplex PCR; TCRdb's copy has only in-frame clones and leaves some out. The repertoire includes some 170,000 clones, about nine tenths of them detected once, and about 4.3% sits in the top ten. The CDR3 is 16 amino acids. After removal of 1 base from V and 4 bases from J, the junction contained 7 bases not matched to a gene. The germline CDR1 and CDR2 sequences are SGHAT and FQNNGV. The V gene is TRBV11-2, the J gene TRBJ2-5, with 9 bases lining up with TRBD1. The clonotype was recovered from an adult who received the MenACWY meningococcal vaccine as a control. Specimen: peripheral blood, collected 28 days after the second dose of the MenACWY control vaccine. Here the CDR3 DNA reads TGTGCCAGCAGCTTAGTAACGGGACAGGGCGGAGAGACCCAGTACTTC. Amino acids: CASSLVTGQGGETQYF.